These T cell receptor beta chains were read from a single sample in a study of post-analysis software for immune sequencing data. TCRdb re-called the PCR reads through MiXCR, storing one row per CDR3 protein. The sample carries 820,000 or so distinct CDR3 sequences, roughly 50% recorded once. The sample consisted of blood. The source of these receptors is a girl aged 10-17 years with multiple sclerosis. Both conserved end residues are part of each CDR3. The D gene is left open where the match is weak. The size field is filled for only some rows; it gives once, few, many or a size class.

j_gene: TRBJ2-7; v_gene: TRBV7-2; d_gene: TRBD1; abundance: .; CDR3aa: CASSAVPGQGLYEQYF; CDR3nt: TGTGCCAGCAGCGCGGTACCGGGACAGGGTCTCTACGAGCAGTACTTC
j_gene: TRBJ2-3; v_gene: TRBV10-3; d_gene: .; abundance: .; CDR3aa: CAIRGQGSTDTQYF; CDR3nt: TGTGCCATCAGGGGGCAGGGAAGCACAGATACGCAGTATTTT
j_gene: TRBJ2-2; v_gene: TRBV27; d_gene: .; abundance: .; CDR3aa: CASSLYRAGELFF; CDR3nt: TGTGCCAGCAGTTTATACAGGGCCGGGGAGCTGTTTTTT
j_gene: TRBJ2-6; v_gene: TRBV2; d_gene: .; abundance: .; CDR3aa: CASSEQGRPRSGANVLTF; CDR3nt: TGTGCCAGCAGTGAACAGGGCCGCCCGCGCTCTGGGGCCAACGTCCTGACTTTC
j_gene: TRBJ2-7; v_gene: TRBV5-6; d_gene: .; abundance: .; CDR3aa: CASSFIHLRDEQYF; CDR3nt: TGTGCCAGCAGCTTTATTCACCTCAGGGACGAGCAGTACTTC
j_gene: TRBJ1-2; v_gene: TRBV6-5; d_gene: .; abundance: .; CDR3aa: CASSYQRSDGYTF; CDR3nt: TGTGCCAGCAGTTACCAAAGAAGTGATGGCTACACCTTC
j_gene: TRBJ2-7; v_gene: TRBV5-1; d_gene: TRBD1; abundance: .; CDR3aa: CASSEQGAPGEQYF; CDR3nt: TGCGCCAGCAGCGAACAGGGGGCCCCCGGCGAGCAGTACTTC
j_gene: TRBJ2-3; v_gene: TRBV2; d_gene: .; abundance: few; CDR3aa: CASTRDADTQYF; CDR3nt: TGTGCCAGCACCCGAGACGCAGATACGCAGTATTTT
j_gene: TRBJ2-6; v_gene: TRBV29-1; d_gene: TRBD2; abundance: .; CDR3aa: CSVGGLAGGGGANVLTF; CDR3nt: TGCAGCGTCGGAGGACTAGCGGGGGGTGGTGGGGCCAACGTCCTGACTTTC
j_gene: TRBJ1-2; v_gene: TRBV5-1; d_gene: .; abundance: once; CDR3aa: CASSPVAGGTNYGYTF; CDR3nt: TGCGCCAGCAGCCCCGTAGCGGGAGGGACTAACTATGGCTACACCTTC
j_gene: TRBJ2-1; v_gene: TRBV7-6; d_gene: TRBD1; abundance: .; CDR3aa: CASSLVALDRGPPEQFF; CDR3nt: TGTGCCAGCAGCTTAGTAGCCTTGGACAGGGGTCCTCCTGAGCAGTTCTTC
j_gene: TRBJ2-1; v_gene: TRBV6-5; d_gene: TRBD2; abundance: few; CDR3aa: CASSYLAGVNNEQFF; CDR3nt: TGTGCCAGCAGTTACTTAGCGGGGGTAAACAATGAGCAGTTCTTC
j_gene: TRBJ2-5; v_gene: TRBV7-9; d_gene: .; abundance: .; CDR3aa: CASSPQIGKEYF; CDR3nt: TGTGCCAGCAGCCCGCAAATAGGGAAGGAGTACTTC
j_gene: TRBJ2-5; v_gene: TRBV20-1; d_gene: .; abundance: .; CDR3aa: CSARDFGETQYF; CDR3nt: TGCAGTGCGCGGGATTTTGGAGAGACCCAGTACTTC
j_gene: TRBJ2-4; v_gene: TRBV6-5; d_gene: .; abundance: .; CDR3aa: CASSAQGQKNIQYF; CDR3nt: TGTGCCAGCTCCGCCCAAGGACAGAAAAACATTCAGTACTTC
j_gene: TRBJ2-7; v_gene: TRBV7-9; d_gene: .; abundance: .; CDR3aa: CASSLVSTIYEQYF; CDR3nt: TGTGCCAGCAGCTTAGTTTCGACTATCTACGAGCAGTACTTC
j_gene: TRBJ2-7; v_gene: TRBV20-1; d_gene: TRBD1; abundance: .; CDR3aa: CSANDRVTTYEQYF; CDR3nt: TGCAGTGCCAATGACAGGGTTACAACCTACGAGCAGTACTTC
j_gene: TRBJ2-1; v_gene: TRBV5-1; d_gene: .; abundance: .; CDR3aa: CASSLDSPKVDEQFF; CDR3nt: TGCGCCAGCAGCTTGGACAGTCCTAAGGTAGATGAGCAGTTCTTC
j_gene: TRBJ2-3; v_gene: TRBV5-1; d_gene: .; abundance: .; CDR3aa: CASSSGSRQSMPYF; CDR3nt: TGCGCCAGCAGCTCGGGCAGTAGGCAAAGCATGCCGTATTTT
j_gene: TRBJ2-5; v_gene: TRBV7-6; d_gene: TRBD2; abundance: .; CDR3aa: CASSSTSGRAGETQYF; CDR3nt: TGTGCCAGCAGCTCGACTAGCGGGAGGGCCGGGGAGACCCAGTACTTC
j_gene: TRBJ1-1; v_gene: TRBV29-1; d_gene: TRBD1; abundance: .; CDR3aa: CSTRRAGGEAFF; CDR3nt: TGCAGCACACGTAGGGCAGGGGGCGAGGCTTTCTTT
j_gene: TRBJ2-2; v_gene: TRBV9; d_gene: TRBD1; abundance: .; CDR3aa: CASSVRDRGTGELFF; CDR3nt: TGTGCCAGCAGCGTCCGGGACAGGGGGACCGGGGAGCTGTTTTTT
j_gene: TRBJ2-7; v_gene: TRBV5-1; d_gene: .; abundance: .; CDR3aa: CASSFRPSAYEQYF; CDR3nt: TGCGCCAGCAGCTTCAGACCGTCAGCCTACGAGCAGTACTTC
j_gene: TRBJ1-1; v_gene: TRBV9; d_gene: .; abundance: .; CDR3aa: CASGRDMNTEAFF; CDR3nt: TGTGCCAGCGGCAGAGATATGAACACTGAAGCTTTCTTT
j_gene: TRBJ1-2; v_gene: TRBV20-1; d_gene: .; abundance: .; CDR3aa: CSAREGTRGYTF; CDR3nt: TGCAGTGCTAGAGAAGGGACTCGAGGCTACACCTTC